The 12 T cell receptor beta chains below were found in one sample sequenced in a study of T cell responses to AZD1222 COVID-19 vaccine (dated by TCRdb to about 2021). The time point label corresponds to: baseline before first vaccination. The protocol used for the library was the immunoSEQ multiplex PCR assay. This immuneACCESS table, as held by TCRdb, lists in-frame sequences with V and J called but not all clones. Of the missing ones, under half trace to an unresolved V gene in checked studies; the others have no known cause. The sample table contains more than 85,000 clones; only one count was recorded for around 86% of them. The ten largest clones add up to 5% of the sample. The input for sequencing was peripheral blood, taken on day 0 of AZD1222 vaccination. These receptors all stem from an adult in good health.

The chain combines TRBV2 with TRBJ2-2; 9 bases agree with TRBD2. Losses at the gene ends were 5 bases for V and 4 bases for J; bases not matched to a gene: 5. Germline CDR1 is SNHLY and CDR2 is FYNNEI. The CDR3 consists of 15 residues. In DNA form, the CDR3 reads TGTGCCAGCAGTAGTAGCGGGGGTGGCACCGGGGAGCTGTTTTTT. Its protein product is CASSSSGGGTGELFF.

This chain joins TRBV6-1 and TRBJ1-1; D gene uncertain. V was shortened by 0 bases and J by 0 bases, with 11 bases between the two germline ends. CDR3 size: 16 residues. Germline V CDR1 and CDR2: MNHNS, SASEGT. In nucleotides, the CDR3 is TGTGCCAGCAGTGAAGCCCACCCTTATATGAACACTGAAGCTTTCTTT. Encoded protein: CASSEAHPYMNTEAFF.

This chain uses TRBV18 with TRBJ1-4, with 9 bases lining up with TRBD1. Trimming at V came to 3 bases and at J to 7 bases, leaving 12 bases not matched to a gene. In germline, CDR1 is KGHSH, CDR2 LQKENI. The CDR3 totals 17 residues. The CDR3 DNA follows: TGTGCCAGCTCACCTCTCCCAACCGGGACAGGGAGTGAAAAACTGTTTTTT. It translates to CASSPLPTGTGSEKLFF.

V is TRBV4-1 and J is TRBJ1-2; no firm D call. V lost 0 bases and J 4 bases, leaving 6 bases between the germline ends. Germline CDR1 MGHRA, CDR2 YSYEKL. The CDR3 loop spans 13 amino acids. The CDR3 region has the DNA TGCGCCAGCAGCCAAGATTACGGCTATGGCTACACCTTC. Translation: CASSQDYGYGYTF.

CDR3 residues: CASSLGGPSYNEQFF. The CDR3, as DNA: TGTGCCAGCAGCCTCGGGGGGCCATCCTACAATGAGCAGTTCTTC. The rearrangement joins TRBV27 to TRBJ2-1; D may be TRBD2 (7 bases). The CDR3 runs 15 residues. Germline CDR1 reads MNHEY; CDR2 reads SMNVEV (reference sequence). V was shortened by 6 bases and J by 1 base, with 13 bases between the two germline ends.

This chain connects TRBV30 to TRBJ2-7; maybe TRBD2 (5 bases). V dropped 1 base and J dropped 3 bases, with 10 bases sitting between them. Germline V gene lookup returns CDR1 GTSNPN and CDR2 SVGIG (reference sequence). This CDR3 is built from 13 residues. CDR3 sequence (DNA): TGTGCCTGGAGTGGGACGGGGATCTACGAGCAGTACTTC. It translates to CAWSGTGIYEQYF.

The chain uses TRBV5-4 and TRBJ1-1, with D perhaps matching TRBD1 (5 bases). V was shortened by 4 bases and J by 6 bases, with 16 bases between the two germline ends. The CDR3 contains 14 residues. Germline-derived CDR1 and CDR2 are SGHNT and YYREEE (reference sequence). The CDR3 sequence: CASSARGGFPEAFF. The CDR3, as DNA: TGTGCCAGCAGCGCCCGGGGGGGTTTCCCTGAAGCTTTCTTT.

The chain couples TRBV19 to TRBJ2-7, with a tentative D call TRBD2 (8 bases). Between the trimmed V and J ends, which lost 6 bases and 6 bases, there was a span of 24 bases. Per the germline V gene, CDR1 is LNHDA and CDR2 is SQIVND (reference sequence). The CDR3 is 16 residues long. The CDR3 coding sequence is TGTGCCAGTAGCCAGACAGGGTTCCAGCGGGAGAGCGAGCAGTACTTC. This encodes CASSQTGFQRESEQYF. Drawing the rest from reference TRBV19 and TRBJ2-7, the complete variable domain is DGGITQSPKYLFRKEGQNVTLSCEQNLNHDAMYWYRQDPGQGLRLIYYSQIVNDFQKGDIAEGYSVSREKKESFPLTVTSAQKNPTAFYLCASSQTGFQRESEQYFGPGTRLTVT.

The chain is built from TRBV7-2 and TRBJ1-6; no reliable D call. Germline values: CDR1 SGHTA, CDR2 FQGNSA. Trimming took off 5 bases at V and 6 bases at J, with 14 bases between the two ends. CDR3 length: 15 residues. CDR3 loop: CASSPLAGINSPLHF. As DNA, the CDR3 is TGTGCCAGCAGCCCCCTAGCGGGGATTAATTCACCCCTCCACTTT.

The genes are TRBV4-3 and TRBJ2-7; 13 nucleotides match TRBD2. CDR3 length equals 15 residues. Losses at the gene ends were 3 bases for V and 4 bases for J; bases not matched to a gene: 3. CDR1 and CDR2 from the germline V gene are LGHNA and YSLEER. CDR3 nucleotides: TGCGCCAGCAGCCAGTCGGGACTAGCGGGGTACGAGCAGTACTTC. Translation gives CASSQSGLAGYEQYF.

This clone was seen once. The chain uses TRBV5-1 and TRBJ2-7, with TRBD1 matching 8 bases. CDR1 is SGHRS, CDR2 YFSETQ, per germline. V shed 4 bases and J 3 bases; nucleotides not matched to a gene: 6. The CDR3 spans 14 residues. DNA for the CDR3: TGCGCCAGCAGCCTCACAGGGGGGAACTACGAGCAGTACTTC. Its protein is CASSLTGGNYEQYF.

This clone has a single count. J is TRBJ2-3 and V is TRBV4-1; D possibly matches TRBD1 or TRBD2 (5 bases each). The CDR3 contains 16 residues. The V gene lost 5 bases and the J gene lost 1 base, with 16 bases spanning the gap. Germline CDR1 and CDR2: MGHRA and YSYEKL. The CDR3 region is CASSFPGTIGTDTQYF. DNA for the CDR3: TGCGCCAGCAGCTTCCCCGGGACGATCGGCACAGATACGCAGTATTTT.